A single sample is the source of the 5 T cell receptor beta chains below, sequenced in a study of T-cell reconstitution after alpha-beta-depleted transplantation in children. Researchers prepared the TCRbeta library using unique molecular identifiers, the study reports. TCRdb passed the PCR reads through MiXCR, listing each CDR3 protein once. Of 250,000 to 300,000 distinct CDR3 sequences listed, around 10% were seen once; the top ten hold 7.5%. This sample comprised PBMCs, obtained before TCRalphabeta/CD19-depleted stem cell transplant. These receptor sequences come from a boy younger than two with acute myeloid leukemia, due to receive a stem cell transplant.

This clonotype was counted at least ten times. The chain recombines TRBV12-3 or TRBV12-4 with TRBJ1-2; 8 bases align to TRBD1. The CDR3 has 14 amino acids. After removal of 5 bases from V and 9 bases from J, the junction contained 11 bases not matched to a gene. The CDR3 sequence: CASSLGTGPRSYTF. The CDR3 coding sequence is TGTGCCAGCAGTCTGGGGACAGGTCCTAGGAGCTACACCTTC.

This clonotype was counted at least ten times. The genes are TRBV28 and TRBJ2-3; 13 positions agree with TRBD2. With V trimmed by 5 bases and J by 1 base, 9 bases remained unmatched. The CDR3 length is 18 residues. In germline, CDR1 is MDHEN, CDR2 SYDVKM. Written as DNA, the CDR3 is TGTGCCAGCAGTCGACTAGCGGGAGGCCCCAGGGGCACAGATACGCAGTATTTT. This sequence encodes CASSRLAGGPRGTDTQYF.

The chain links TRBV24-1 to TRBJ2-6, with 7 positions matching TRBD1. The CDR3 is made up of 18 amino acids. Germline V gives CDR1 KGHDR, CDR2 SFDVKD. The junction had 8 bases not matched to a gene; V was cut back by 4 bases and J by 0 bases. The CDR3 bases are TGTGCCACCAGTGAAAGGACAGGAAGCTTCTCTGGGGCCAACGTCCTGACTTTC. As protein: CATSERTGSFSGANVLTF.

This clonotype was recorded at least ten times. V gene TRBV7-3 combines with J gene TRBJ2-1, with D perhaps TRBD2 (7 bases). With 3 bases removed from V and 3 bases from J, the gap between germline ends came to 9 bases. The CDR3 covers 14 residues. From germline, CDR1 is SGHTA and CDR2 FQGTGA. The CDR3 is CASSLGGGYNEQFF. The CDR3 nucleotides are TGTGCCAGCAGCTTGGGAGGGGGCTACAATGAGCAGTTCTTC.

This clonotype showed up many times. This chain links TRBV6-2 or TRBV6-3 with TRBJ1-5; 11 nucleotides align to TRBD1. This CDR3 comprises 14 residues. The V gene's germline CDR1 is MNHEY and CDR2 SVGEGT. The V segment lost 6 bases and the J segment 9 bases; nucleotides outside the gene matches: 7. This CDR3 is CASRPGTGGGPQHF. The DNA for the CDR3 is TGTGCCAGCAGACCCGGGACAGGGGGAGGGCCCCAGCATTTT.